This T cell receptor (beta chain) appears in the sequencing data of a study of blood T cell repertoires in COVID-19. About the study: The United States, Italy and Spain supplied acute and convalescent COVID-19 samples. In each case, the material was cDNA or gDNA derived from T cells, B-cell-depleted T cells, or PBMCs.

The germline V gene encodes CDR1 SGDLS and CDR2 YYNGEE. The CDR3 is made up of 15 amino acids. The ends were cut back, 0 bases at V and 6 bases at J, with 10 bases in the middle. Sequencing used immunoSEQ multiplex PCR; TCRdb keeps in-frame clones, though not all of them. The sample includes around 160,000 clones, approximately 80% of them seen just once. This TCR derives from a woman aged 40 to 55 with active or convalescent COVID-19. The sample was peripheral blood. This chain joins TRBV9 and TRBJ1-6, with D tentatively TRBD1 (5 bases). CDR3 protein: CASSVGGQVNSPLHF. DNA for the CDR3: TGTGCCAGCAGCGTAGGGGGCCAGGTTAATTCACCCCTCCACTTT.